A single sample gave rise to the 16 T cell receptor beta chains below, sequenced in a study of CXCR3-negative and CXCR3-positive naive CD8 T cells. General observations from the study: CXCR3-positive naive cells had more hydrophobic TRB CDR3s than CXCR3-negative naive cells.

Antigens for these TCRs are unknown. With UMI labels, 5' RACE was used to prepare the TRB cDNA libraries. TCRdb re-called the 5' RACE reads and catalogs CDR3 proteins one per entry, DNA excluded. The sample yields approximately 140,000 distinct CDR3 sequences, of which the top ten take up roughly 0.28%. The source material was naive CXCR3+ CD8+ T cells from blood. Stated subset: CD45RO-CCR7+CD27+CD95- naive CD8+ T cells expressing CXCR3 (TNR3+). Source of these receptors: a human donor in good health. Some clones in this sample may be carry-over from other donors' samples.

The rearrangement joins TRBV11-2 to TRBJ2-5; TCRdb's assignment of TRBD2 cannot be checked, as there is no DNA. Looked up from germline, CDR1 is SGHAT and CDR2 is FQNNGV. The CDR3 runs to 14 residues. CDR3 sequence reads: CASSLVAGPETQYF. Variable domain in full (rest from reference TRBV11-2 and TRBJ2-5): EAGVAQSPRYKIIEKRQSVAFWCNPISGHATLYWYQQILGQGPKLLIQFQNNGVVDDSQLPKDRFSAERLKGVDSTLKIQPAKLEDSAVYLCASSLVAGPETQYFGPGTRLLVL.

The rearrangement links TRBV19 to TRBJ1-1. This CDR3 has 15 residues. The germline V gene has CDR1 LNHDA and CDR2 SQIVND (reference sequence). The CDR3 is CASTPLGFLNTEAFF.

The chain uses TRBV6-5 and TRBJ1-1; TCRdb's D call, TRBD1, is unchecked because there is no DNA. This CDR3 contains 16 residues. CDR1 and CDR2 from the germline V gene are MNHEY and SVGAGI. The CDR3 spells CASTPWDPRGSTEAFF.

The chain carries TRBV7-2 and TRBJ2-2; absent DNA, TCRdb's TRBD2 call cannot be checked. The CDR3 covers 17 residues. In germline, CDR1 is SGHTA, CDR2 FQGNSA. Here the CDR3 reads CASSLIRVAEGFGELFF.

The V and J genes are TRBV29-1 and TRBJ1-1. Germline V gives CDR1 SQVTM, CDR2 ANQGSEA. The CDR3 loop spans 12 amino acids. The CDR3 is CSVEGGSAEAFF.

The rearrangement joins TRBV4-1 to TRBJ2-5; there is no DNA to check the TCRdb D call of TRBD1. The CDR3 has 16 amino acids. CDR1 is MGHRA, CDR2 YSYEKL, per germline. Here the CDR3 reads CASSQDFPPPGETQYF.

The chain carries TRBV5-1 and TRBJ2-5; TCRdb designates TRBD1, a call that cannot be tested without DNA. The CDR3 totals 15 residues. Germline values: CDR1 SGHRS, CDR2 YFSETQ. CDR3 protein: CASSLPAGGDETQYF.

The chain combines TRBV29-1 with TRBJ2-7; lacking DNA, the TRBD1 call made by TCRdb goes unchecked. Germline values: CDR1 SQVTM, CDR2 ANQGSEA. The CDR3 runs to 14 residues. This chain's CDR3 is CSGKGGQVGYEQYF.

The gene calls are TRBV29-1 and TRBJ2-1; TCRdb names TRBD2, which stays unverified in the absence of DNA. CDR3 length: 15 amino acids. Germline CDR1 is SQVTM and CDR2 is ANQGSEA. CDR3 loop: CSVVVSGGAIDEQFF.

The genes are TRBV12-3 or TRBV12-4 and TRBJ2-5; checking the TCRdb D call of TRBD1 is not possible without DNA. The CDR3 is 14 amino acids. The CDR3 loop reads CASSGQEYQETQYF.

This CDR3 reads CASSQDKETDYEQYF. The rearrangement links TRBV4-3 to TRBJ2-7. Germline-derived CDR1 and CDR2 are LGHNA and YSLEER. This CDR3 is built from 15 residues.

The chain has TRBV7-3 and TRBJ1-1. Germline CDR1 is SGHTA and CDR2 is FQGTGA. The CDR3 covers 13 residues. The CDR3 is CASTSGYEAEAFF.

J is TRBJ2-5 and V is TRBV29-1; TCRdb picks TRBD1, but there is no DNA to check that call. Germline V gene sequence: CDR1 SQVTM, CDR2 ANQGSEA. The CDR3 consists of 12 residues. The CDR3 is CSGGDSQETQYF.

The gene calls are TRBV12-3 or TRBV12-4 and TRBJ1-5; TCRdb selects TRBD1, and the lack of DNA leaves this call unchecked. This CDR3 spans 12 amino acids. The CDR3 sequence: CASSWGAWPQHF.

J is TRBJ2-1 and V is TRBV11-3; no DNA is available, so the TRBD1 call from TCRdb remains unchecked. The V gene's germline CDR1 is SGHNT and CDR2 YENEEA. The CDR3 is made up of 16 amino acids. The CDR3 loop is CASSPGTGLSYNEQFF.

The rearrangement links TRBV7-9 to TRBJ2-5; with no DNA, the TCRdb D assignment of TRBD1 cannot be verified. The CDR3 spans 12 residues. Germline values: CDR1 SEHNR, CDR2 FQNEAQ (reference sequence). This CDR3 reads CASSPLYETQYF.